The T cell receptor beta chain described here comes from a study of Ad26.COV2.S vaccination and SARS-CoV-2 variants. Study-level background: The Ad26.COV2.S arm of the COV1001 trial was where the donor was placed.

General study findings and limits: Spike-specific TCR breadth was greater after Ad26.COV2.S than placebo. Total responses of T cells may have been underestimated by the analyses of TCR breadth and depth. Recipients of vaccine and of placebo showed similar breadth of their non-spike TCR repertoires.

This CDR3 region has 14 residues. V was cut by 8 bases and J by 2 bases, with 12 bases left in between. The germline V gene encodes CDR1 MNHEY and CDR2 SVGAGI. For this clone: As yet, its antigen is unknown.

The data were produced by immunoSEQ multiplex PCR, yet TCRdb's version contains in-frame clones alone and is incomplete. The sample holds a few hundred thousand clones, around nine tenths seen once. The treatment was: approximately 18 received Ad26.COV2.S at low or high dose, single or two shots; about 5 received placebo; per-sample allocation not given. Collection of samples fell on day 63 after the first vaccine or placebo injection. The sequence derives from a person between 18 and 65 years old who received the Ad26.COV2.S COVID-19 vaccine or a placebo. This chain uses TRBV6-5 with TRBJ2-2, with D perhaps being TRBD1 or TRBD2 (5 bases each). Sequences were derived from peripheral blood, sampled in a trial of Ad26.COV2.S vaccine versus placebo. The CDR3 loop is CASEGRTNTGELFF. For the CDR3, the DNA is TGTGCCAGCGAGGGACGTACAAACACCGGGGAGCTGTTTTTT.